This TCR beta chain was sequenced during a study of shared clonotypes between healthy human individuals. The donors were adults (healthy and HIV-negative) with no recent acute infections or vaccinations. Germline values: CDR1 MNHEY, CDR2 SMNVEV (reference sequence). The CDR3 is 18 amino acids. V lost 6 bases and J lost 5; bases outside the gene matches: 12. Remarks on this clone: The antigen remains undetermined.

General study results and limits: Clonotypes which were not shared had lower generation probabilities than clonotypes that all four donors shared. Sampling was confined to blood; repertoires within tissues likely differ.

The DNA input per sorted-subset replicate PCR was 200 ng, corresponding to 25,000 to 35,000 T cell genomes. Some clones are missing from TCRdb's copy, which holds only in-frame ones; the method was immunoSEQ multiplex PCR. Of around 1,100,000 clones in the sample, 70% to 80% are singletons; the top ten hold 0.85% to 1%. The receptor's source is a man aged 18 to 30 in good health. Some clones in this sample may be carry-over from other donors' samples. Sequencing input: memory CD4+ T cells from PBMCs. The sample's subset: CD45RA-negative fraction. The chain couples TRBV27 to TRBJ2-1; 14 bases agree with TRBD2. CDR3 sequence (DNA): TGTGCCAGCAGCACCGGGACTAGCGGGAGTCCCCACCACAATGAGCAGTTCTTC. This gives the protein CASSTGTSGSPHHNEQFF.